The entry that follows covers one TCR beta chain sequence. Its target is not known. Measured with immunoSEQ multiplex PCR; TCRdb has only the in-frame clones, and not every one. The repertoire has tens of thousands of clones, over 85% of them found once; the top ten carry about 20%. This record belongs to a study of T cells in localized non-small cell lung cancer. Broader study findings: An association was observed between higher blood T cell density and longer overall survival. For the top 100 tumor clones, a median around 55 also appeared in adjacent lung. Sequence data derive from only one tumor region, so heterogeneity remains possible. Tumor trailed uninvolved adjacent lung in T cell clonality, which peaked there.

The CDR3 is 18 amino acids. Germline V CDR1 and CDR2: SGHVS, FNYEAQ. V was clipped by 1 base and J by 0 bases; unmatched bases: 7. The sequencing here drew on peripheral blood, taken before any cancer treatment. The gene calls are TRBV7-6 and TRBJ2-7; 12 bases line up with TRBD2. The TCR originated in a man aged 40-75 years with stage I squamous cell lung carcinoma. DNA of the CDR3: TGTGCCAGCAGCTTAGAGGCTAGCGGGAGGGTCCTCTCCTACGAGCAGTACTTC. Protein: CASSLEASGRVLSYEQYF.